These T cell receptor beta chains were read from a single sample in a study of CD8 T cells in acute hepatitis C reinfection. Generated by immunoSEQ multiplex PCR, the TCRdb table keeps only in-frame clones and is missing some. The table has about 2,600 clones, approximately 67% seen once. Specimen: HCV NS3-1073 tetramer-sorted CD8+ T cells from PBMCs, collected at follow-up. These receptors all come from a man aged 40-49 years who spontaneously cleared hepatitis C infection. Each CDR3 is given with its conserved first and last residue. A D gene is named only where the DNA matches it firmly.

TRBJ1-1 | TRBV2 | NA | CASRRTNTEAFF
TRBJ1-5 | TRBV6-5 | TRBD1 | CASRLGQGSNQPQHF
TRBJ1-2 | TRBV29-1 | NA | CSSKGGGPGGYTF
TRBJ2-7 | TRBV2 | TRBD2 | CASRMGREGNEQYF
TRBJ2-1 | TRBV7-6 | TRBD1 | CASSLRLRDRGAEEQFF
TRBJ2-7 | TRBV9 | TRBD2 | CASSVEASGGYEQYF
TRBJ1-1 | TRBV27 | NA | CASSLSVATLNTEAFF
TRBJ1-5 | TRBV28 | NA | CASSFPARAYNQPQHF
TRBJ2-3 | TRBV11-3 | NA | CASSQWSGGGAYTDTQYF
TRBJ1-1 | TRBV9 | NA | CASSVGGATEAFF
TRBJ2-1 | TRBV14 | NA | CASSQDHYSRLIF
TRBJ2-7 | TRBV6-5 | NA | CASSSGTATSYEQYF
TRBJ2-7 | TRBV10-1 | TRBD1 | CASSYRQGYEQYF
TRBJ2-2 | TRBV7-9 | TRBD1 | CASSHDREGAGELFF
TRBJ2-7 | TRBV5-1 | TRBD1 | CASSLGQGTSYEQYF
TRBJ1-1 | TRBV5-1 | NA | CASSSLTPGDTEAFF
TRBJ2-5 | TRBV7-2 | NA | CASSSLTETQHF